This TCR beta chain was obtained from a study of T-cell reconstitution after alpha-beta-depleted transplantation in children. This sample's TCRbeta library carried unique molecular identifier barcodes. TCRdb fed the PCR reads into MiXCR, producing one record per CDR3 protein. The sample consists of some 500,000 distinct CDR3 sequences, approximately 29% of them appearing once. The material was PBMCs from the stem cell graft donor, obtained from the stem cell graft. This receptor was obtained from a human donor who donated a stem cell graft to a child with aplastic anemia.

This CDR3 reads CASAPRGGTETQYF. For the CDR3, the DNA is TGTGCCAGCGCCCCCCGGGGAGGGACGGAGACCCAGTACTTC. The V call is TRBV7-9, the J call TRBJ2-5; 7 bases are shared with TRBD2. Per germline, CDR1 SEHNR and CDR2 FQNEAQ (reference sequence). The CDR3 is 14 amino acids. The J segment lost 5 bases and the V segment lost 8 bases, leaving 11 bases of the junction unmatched.